A selection of T cell receptor beta chains follows, all from one sample in a study of blood T cell repertoires in COVID-19. Some clones are missing from TCRdb's copy, which holds only in-frame ones; the method was immunoSEQ multiplex PCR. This sample has some 270,000 clones, with about 80% found just once. The sequenced sample consisted of PBMCs or T cells enriched from blood (not recorded which). Receptor source: a man over 45 who had recovered from COVID-19. CDR3s include the opening cysteine and the closing phenylalanine or tryptophan. D genes are given only for firm matches. Clone size appears in some rows only: once, few, many, or a class for an expanded clone.

J: TRBJ2-7; size: NA; V: TRBV29-1; D: NA; DNA: TGCAGCGTTGAACAGGGGGGTCCCTACGAGCAGTACTTC; CDR3: CSVEQGGPYEQYF
J: TRBJ1-6; size: NA; V: TRBV11-2; D: NA; DNA: TGTGCCAGCAGCCTCCAGCAGGGAGGGAATTCACCCCTCCACTTT; CDR3: CASSLQQGGNSPLHF
J: TRBJ1-1; size: few; V: TRBV28; D: NA; DNA: TGTGCCAGCAGTTTAGGGCAGGGCCTTCATCACACTGAAGCTTTCTTT; CDR3: CASSLGQGLHHTEAFF
J: TRBJ2-2; size: NA; V: TRBV27; D: TRBD2; DNA: TGTGCCAGCAGTTCAGGACTAGCGGGAGTTGGAACCGGGGAGCTGTTTTTT; CDR3: CASSSGLAGVGTGELFF
J: TRBJ2-7; size: once; V: TRBV15; D: NA; DNA: TGTGCCACCAGCAGAGAACAGGGTCTAGACGAGCAGTACTTC; CDR3: CATSREQGLDEQYF
J: TRBJ2-7; size: NA; V: TRBV5-6; D: TRBD1; DNA: TGTGCCAGCTTTGTGACAGGGGGTTACGAGCAGTACTTC; CDR3: CASFVTGGYEQYF
J: TRBJ1-2; size: NA; V: TRBV14; D: TRBD1; DNA: TGTGCCAGCAGCCGGATGACAGGGGTGTATGGCTACACCTTC; CDR3: CASSRMTGVYGYTF
J: TRBJ2-5; size: few; V: TRBV12-3/TRBV12-4; D: TRBD2; DNA: TGTGCCAGCAGTGTCGGACTAGTCGGAACCCAGTACTTC; CDR3: CASSVGLVGTQYF
J: TRBJ2-7; size: NA; V: TRBV6-5; D: NA; DNA: TGTGCCAGCAGTCTTGGGGGACAAGCCTACGAGCAGTACTTC; CDR3: CASSLGGQAYEQYF
J: TRBJ2-7; size: NA; V: TRBV11-2; D: TRBD2; DNA: TGTGCCAGCATAGCGGGGGTCTCCTACTCCTACGAGCAGTACTTC; CDR3: CASIAGVSYSYEQYF
J: TRBJ1-1; size: NA; V: TRBV4-2; D: TRBD1; DNA: TGTGCCAGCAGCCGAGACAGGGCAGGCACTGAAGCTTTCTTT; CDR3: CASSRDRAGTEAFF
J: TRBJ2-2; size: NA; V: TRBV5-4; D: TRBD2; DNA: TGTGCCAGCAGCGGTGGGACTAGCGGGGGGACCACGAACACCGGGGAGCTGTTTTTT; CDR3: CASSGGTSGGTTNTGELFF
J: TRBJ2-5; size: NA; V: TRBV5-1; D: NA; DNA: TGCGCCAGCAGAACAACGTCCGGGACTGAAGAGACCCAGTACTTC; CDR3: CASRTTSGTEETQYF
J: TRBJ1-4; size: NA; V: TRBV18; D: NA; DNA: TGTGCCAGCTCACCGCAAGCGCAAAAGGCTAATGAAAAACTGTTTTTT; CDR3: CASSPQAQKANEKLFF